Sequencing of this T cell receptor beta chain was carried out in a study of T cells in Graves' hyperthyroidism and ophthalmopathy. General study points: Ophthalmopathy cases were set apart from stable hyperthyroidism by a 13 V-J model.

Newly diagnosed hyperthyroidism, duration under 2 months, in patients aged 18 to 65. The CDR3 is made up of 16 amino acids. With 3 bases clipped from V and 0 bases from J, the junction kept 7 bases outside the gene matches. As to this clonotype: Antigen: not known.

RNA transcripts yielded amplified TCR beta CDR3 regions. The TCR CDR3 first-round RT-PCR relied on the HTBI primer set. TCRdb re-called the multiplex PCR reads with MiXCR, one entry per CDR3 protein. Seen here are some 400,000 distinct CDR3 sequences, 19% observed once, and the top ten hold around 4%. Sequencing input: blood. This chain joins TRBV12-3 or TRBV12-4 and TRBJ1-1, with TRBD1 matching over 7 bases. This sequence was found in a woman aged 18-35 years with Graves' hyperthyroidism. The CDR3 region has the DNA TGTGCCAGCAGTTTGCGTCAGGGGGTACTGAACACTGAAGCTTTCTTT. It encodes CASSLRQGVLNTEAFF.